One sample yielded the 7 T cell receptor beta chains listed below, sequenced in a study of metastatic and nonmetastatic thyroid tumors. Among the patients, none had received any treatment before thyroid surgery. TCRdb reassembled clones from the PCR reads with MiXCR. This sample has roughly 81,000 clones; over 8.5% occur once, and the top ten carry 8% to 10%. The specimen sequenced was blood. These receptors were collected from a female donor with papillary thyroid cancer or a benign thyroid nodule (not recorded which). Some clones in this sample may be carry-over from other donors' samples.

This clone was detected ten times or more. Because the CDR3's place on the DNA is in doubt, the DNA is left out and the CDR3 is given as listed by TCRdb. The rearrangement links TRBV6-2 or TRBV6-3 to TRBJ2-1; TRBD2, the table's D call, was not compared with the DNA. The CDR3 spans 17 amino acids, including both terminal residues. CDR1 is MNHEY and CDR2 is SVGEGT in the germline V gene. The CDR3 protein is CASSTSVLAGGRNEQFF.

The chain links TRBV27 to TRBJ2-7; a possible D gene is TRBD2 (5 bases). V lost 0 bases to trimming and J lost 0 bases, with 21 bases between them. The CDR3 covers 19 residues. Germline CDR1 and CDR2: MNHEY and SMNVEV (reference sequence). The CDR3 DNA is TGTGCCAGCAGTTTATCGGTTATGGGGAGTCTTAGGAGCTCCTACGAGCAGTACTTC. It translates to CASSLSVMGSLRSSYEQYF.

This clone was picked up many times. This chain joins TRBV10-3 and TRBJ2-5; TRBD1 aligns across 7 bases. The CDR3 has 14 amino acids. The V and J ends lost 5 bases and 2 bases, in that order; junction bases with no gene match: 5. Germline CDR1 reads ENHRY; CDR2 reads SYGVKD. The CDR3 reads CAISHGTAQETQYF. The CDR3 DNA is TGTGCCATCAGTCACGGGACAGCTCAAGAGACCCAGTACTTC.

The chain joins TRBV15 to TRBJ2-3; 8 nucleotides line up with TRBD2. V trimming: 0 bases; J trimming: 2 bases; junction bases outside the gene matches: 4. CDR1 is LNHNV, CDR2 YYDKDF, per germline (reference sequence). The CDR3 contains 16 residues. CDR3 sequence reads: CATSRDRGGPTDTQYF. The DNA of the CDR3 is TGTGCCACCAGCAGAGATCGGGGGGGGCCCACAGATACGCAGTATTTT.

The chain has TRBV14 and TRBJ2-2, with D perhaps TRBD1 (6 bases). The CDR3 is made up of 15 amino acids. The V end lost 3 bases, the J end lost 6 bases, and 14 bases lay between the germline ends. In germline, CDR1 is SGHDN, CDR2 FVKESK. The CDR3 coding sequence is TGTGCCAGCAGCCACAACGATAGGACAGCCGGGGAGCTGTTTTTT. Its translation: CASSHNDRTAGELFF.

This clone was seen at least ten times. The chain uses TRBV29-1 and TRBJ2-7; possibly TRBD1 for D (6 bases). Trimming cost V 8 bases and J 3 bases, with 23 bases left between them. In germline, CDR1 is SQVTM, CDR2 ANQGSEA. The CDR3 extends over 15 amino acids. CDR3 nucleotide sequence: TGCAGCCATGAGACAGGATCCACAAAGAACTACGAGCAGTACTTC. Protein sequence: CSHETGSTKNYEQYF.

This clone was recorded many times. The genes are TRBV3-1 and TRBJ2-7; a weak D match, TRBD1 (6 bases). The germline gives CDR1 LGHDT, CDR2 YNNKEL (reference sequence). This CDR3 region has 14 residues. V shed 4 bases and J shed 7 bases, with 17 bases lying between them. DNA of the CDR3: TGTGCCAGCAGCCCGTCCCAGGGGAAAGGGGAGCAGTACTTC. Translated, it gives CASSPSQGKGEQYF.